The 27 T cell receptor beta chains presented below share a single source sample, sequenced in a study of blood T cells in healthy people across ages. With a J-beta primer mix and a sample-barcoded 5' primer, a second PCR ran about 7 to 12 cycles. TCRdb re-derived calls from the 5' RACE reads in MiXCR, one entry per CDR3 protein. The repertoire includes some 1,500,000 distinct CDR3 sequences, 40% to 45% of them detected once, and around 4% sits in the top ten. The sample was blood. The source is a woman aged 18-29 years in good health.

The count of this clonotype is one. At one end the junction does not follow the germline gene, possibly because of a read error. V gene TRBV20-1 combines with J gene TRBJ2-7; 9 nucleotides align to TRBD2. CDR3 length: 14 residues. Germline loops: CDR1 DFQATT, CDR2 SNEGSKA (reference sequence). CDR3 DNA sequence: TGCAGTGCTAGAGGTAGCGGGAGTTTCTACGAGCGGTACTTC. Its protein product is CSARGSGSFYERYF.

A single count supports this clonotype. This chain links TRBV15 with TRBJ2-1, with D possibly matching TRBD2 (7 bases). Trimming shortened V by 0 bases and J by 12 bases, and 18 bases separated the two germline ends. In germline, CDR1 is LNHNV, CDR2 YYDKDF (reference sequence). This CDR3 region has 15 residues. The CDR3 nucleotides are TGTGCCACCAGCAGAGAAGGGGGGGGCGGTTTAGGGCAGTTCTTC. As protein: CATSREGGGGLGQFF.

This sequence joins TRBV6-5 and TRBJ1-6, with D hard to call. Germline values: CDR1 MNHEY, CDR2 SVGAGI. V was cut by 0 bases and J by 7 bases, with 10 bases left in between. The CDR3 consists of 15 residues. CDR3 in DNA: TGTGCCAGCAGTTACTCGGGCAGGCTCAATTCACCCCTCCACTTT. It translates to CASSYSGRLNSPLHF.

This clonotype was found a few times. The CDR3, as DNA: TGTGCCAGCAGTGAAATTCAAGGAATCCCTGAAGCTTTCTTT. It translates to CASSEIQGIPEAFF. The V call is TRBV6-1, the J call TRBJ1-1; D unresolved. V was pared by 2 bases and J by 6 bases, with 13 bases between. The CDR3 spans 14 residues. Germline CDR1 MNHNS, CDR2 SASEGT.

This clonotype was seen once. V is TRBV20-1 and J is TRBJ2-1, with TRBD1 as a possible D gene (6 bases). The CDR3 spans 17 residues. Germline V gene sequence: CDR1 DFQATT, CDR2 SNEGSKA (reference sequence). Trimming cost V 2 bases and J 2 bases, with 19 bases left between them. The CDR3, as DNA: TGCAGTGCTAGACCCAGGGGCTTGGACGGCCCCTACAATGAGCAGTTCTTC. Amino acids: CSARPRGLDGPYNEQFF.

The V gene is TRBV10-3, the J gene TRBJ2-7; 9 nucleotides match TRBD1. Germline V CDR1 and CDR2: ENHRY, SYGVKD. This CDR3 region has 15 residues. The V segment lost 5 bases and the J segment 10 bases; nucleotides outside the gene matches: 15. CDR3 sequence (DNA): TGTGCCATCAGTTTGGGTGGGGGACAGGGTGACCTCCAGTACTTC. It translates to CAISLGGGQGDLQYF.

The chain carries TRBV7-6 and TRBJ2-3; D is unresolved. Germline V gene data show CDR1 as SGHVS and CDR2 as FNYEAQ. The CDR3 is made up of 15 amino acids. Trimming pared 3 bases from V and 2 bases from J, leaving 12 bases between. This chain's CDR3 is CASSFGQWITDTQYF. The CDR3, as DNA: TGTGCCAGCAGCTTTGGTCAGTGGATCACAGATACGCAGTATTTT. Using reference TRBV7-6 and TRBJ2-3 for the parts outside the CDR3, the full variable domain is GAGVSQSPRYKVTKRGQDVALRCDPISGHVSLYWYRQALGQGPEFLTYFNYEAQQDKSGLPNDRFSAERPEGSISTLTIQRTEQRDSAMYRCASSFGQWITDTQYFGPGTRLTVL.

This clonotype occurred once. The rearrangement links TRBV6-6 to TRBJ2-7; a weak D match, TRBD1 (5 bases). The closer fit of TRBJ2-4 to the DNA end suggests the J call may be wrong. The CDR3 totals 14 residues. Germline lookup yields CDR1 MNHNY and CDR2 SVGAGI (reference sequence). The CDR3 loop is CASSPDSTKNIQYF. The CDR3, as DNA: TGTGCCAGCAGTCCCGACAGTACCAAAAACATTCAGTACTTC.

Note on this clonotype: Its ends do not fully match the called genes, so a read error is possible. The chain recombines TRBV2 with TRBJ2-1; no definite D call. This CDR3 is built from 13 residues. CDR1 and CDR2 from the germline V gene are SNHLY and FYNNEI. DNA for the CDR3: TGTGCCGGCAGTGCGGAACACCACAATGAGCGGTTCTTC. Amino acids: CAGSAEHHNERFF.

This clonotype was seen a handful of times. This chain joins TRBV20-1 and TRBJ2-7, with D possibly being TRBD1 (6 bases). This CDR3 is built from 13 residues. V lost 0 bases and J 7 bases, leaving 13 bases between the germline ends. Germline CDR1 is DFQATT and CDR2 is SNEGSKA (reference sequence). CDR3 nucleotides: TGCAGTGCTAGAGAGGACAGATACAATGAGCAGTACTTC. This sequence encodes CSAREDRYNEQYF.

This rearrangement joins TRBV29-1 to TRBJ2-4, with 9 nucleotides matching TRBD1. The DNA matches TRBJ2-7 better at its end, which makes the J call doubtful. Per germline, CDR1 SQVTM and CDR2 ANQGSEA. CDR3 length: 14 residues. CDR3 DNA sequence: TGCAGCGTCGAGAAGGGACAGGGTCCAAACGAGCAGTACTTC. This encodes CSVEKGQGPNEQYF.

This rearrangement joins TRBV4-1 to TRBJ2-3; D is possibly TRBD2 (7 bases). CDR1 is MGHRA and CDR2 is YSYEKL in the germline V gene. The CDR3 consists of 18 residues. V was cut by 1 base and J by 2 bases, with 19 bases left in between. The CDR3 is CASSQVRTRGFATDTQYF. CDR3 coding DNA: TGCGCCAGCAGCCAAGTGCGGACTAGGGGGTTCGCCACAGATACGCAGTATTTT.

The gene calls are TRBV7-2 and TRBJ1-2; 7 nucleotides match TRBD1. Trimming at V came to 5 bases and at J to 6 bases, leaving 9 bases not matched to a gene. CDR3 length equals 14 residues. Germline V gene data show CDR1 as SGHTA and CDR2 as FQGNSA. CDR3: CASSPYRGPNGYTF. The CDR3 nucleotides read TGTGCCAGCAGCCCCTACAGGGGTCCCAATGGCTACACCTTC.

The rearrangement uses TRBV29-1 and TRBJ2-1; 9 bases match TRBD1. The germline CDR1 and CDR2 sequences are SQVTM and ANQGSEA. With V trimmed by 5 bases and J by 10 bases, 9 bases remained unmatched. The CDR3 has 13 residues. CDR3 coding DNA: TGCAGCGTTCGGACAGGGGATAGCTACGAGCAGTTCTTC. Its translation is CSVRTGDSYEQFF.

This sequence joins TRBV4-3 and TRBJ1-4; D ambiguous. Germline V gene sequence: CDR1 LGHNA, CDR2 YSLEER. This CDR3 region has 15 residues. With 2 bases removed from V and 0 bases from J, the gap between germline ends came to 7 bases. This CDR3 reads CASSQPGPTNEKLFF. In DNA form, the CDR3 reads TGCGCCAGCAGCCAACCTGGGCCAACTAATGAAAAACTGTTTTTT.

V is TRBV27 and J is TRBJ1-5; D is unclear. V lost 3 bases, J lost 5 bases, and 8 bases lay in between. This CDR3 has 13 residues. Germline values: CDR1 MNHEY, CDR2 SMNVEV (reference sequence). DNA for the CDR3: TGTGCCAGCAGTTTCTTTGCCTATCAGCCCCAGCATTTT. This encodes CASSFFAYQPQHF.

This clonotype was recorded only once. The chain links TRBV20-1 to TRBJ2-5; 8 positions agree with TRBD1. The assigned J gene may be wrong: the sequence end matches TRBJ2-7 better. The CDR3 sequence is 17 residues long. The germline gives CDR1 DFQATT, CDR2 SNEGSKA (reference sequence). Here the CDR3 reads CSASPPPRTGLIDEQYF. CDR3 nucleotides: TGCAGTGCTAGTCCTCCGCCTCGGACAGGGTTGATTGACGAGCAGTACTTC.

This clonotype was counted only a few times. V and J are TRBV29-1 and TRBJ2-1; D not resolved. Trimming removed 7 bases at V and 0 bases at J, with 13 bases between. This CDR3 is built from 14 residues. The V gene's germline CDR1 is SQVTM and CDR2 ANQGSEA. In nucleotides, the CDR3 is TGCAGCGGATACGGCTCTAGCTCCTACAATGAGCAGTTCTTC. It encodes CSGYGSSSYNEQFF.

DNA for the CDR3: TGCAGTGCTCCACCGGCCCCCCGGGGCACAGATACGCAGTATTTT. Residues: CSAPPAPRGTDTQYF. The V gene is TRBV20-1, the J gene TRBJ2-3; D uncertain. Germline V gene lookup returns CDR1 DFQATT and CDR2 SNEGSKA (reference sequence). The V end lost 5 bases, the J end lost 1 base, and 16 bases lay between the germline ends. This CDR3 comprises 15 residues.

The rearrangement links TRBV6-5 to TRBJ1-2; possible D gene TRBD1, 6 bases. Germline CDR1 MNHEY, CDR2 SVGAGI. The V gene lost 2 bases and the J gene lost 4 bases, with 20 bases spanning the gap. CDR3 length equals 17 residues. The CDR3 DNA reads as TGTGCCAGCAGTTACGACAGCGCCGGACAGCTTCCCTATGGCTACACCTTC. It yields the protein CASSYDSAGQLPYGYTF.

V gene TRBV20-1 combines with J gene TRBJ1-1; tentative D call: TRBD1 (5 bases). The CDR3 consists of 14 residues. CDR1 and CDR2 (germline): DFQATT, SNEGSKA (reference sequence). V shed 0 bases and J shed 1 base, with 9 bases lying between them. CDR3 protein: CSARDKTANTEAFF. The CDR3 region has the DNA TGCAGTGCTAGAGACAAGACAGCGAACACTGAAGCTTTCTTT.

This rearrangement joins TRBV12-3 or TRBV12-4 to TRBJ2-5; a weak D match, TRBD2 (6 bases). The CDR3 is made up of 14 amino acids. V dropped 7 bases and J dropped 11 bases, with 23 bases sitting between them. CDR3 DNA sequence: TGTGCCAGCACCCCTGGCAGACATGGAGGGGAGCAGTACTTC. Residues: CASTPGRHGGEQYF.

This clonotype was observed a few times. V gene TRBV4-3 combines with J gene TRBJ2-1, with D possibly TRBD2 on 6 matching bases. CDR1 LGHNA and CDR2 YSLEER come from the germline V gene. With 0 bases removed from V and 1 base from J, the gap between germline ends came to 10 bases. This CDR3 spans 16 amino acids. The CDR3 DNA sequence: TGCGCCAGCAGCCAAGAGATAGCGGTATCCTACAATGAGCAGTTCTTC. It encodes CASSQEIAVSYNEQFF.

This CDR3 is CASSPSLIGGRTDTQYF. The DNA for the CDR3 is TGTGCCAGCAGCCCTTCCCTTATTGGGGGAAGAACAGATACGCAGTATTTT. This sequence joins TRBV7-9 and TRBJ2-3, with D perhaps given as TRBD1 or TRBD2 (5 bases each). CDR3 length equals 17 residues. Deletions cut 5 bases from V and 3 bases from J, with 21 bases between. Germline loops: CDR1 SEHNR, CDR2 FQNEAQ (reference sequence).

This clonotype has only a few counts. The genes are TRBV11-3 and TRBJ2-1; the match to TRBD1 covers 7 bases. The better agreement between TRBJ2-7 and the DNA end casts doubt on the J call. This CDR3 region has 15 residues. The germline V gene encodes CDR1 SGHNT and CDR2 YENEEA. In DNA, the CDR3 is TGTGCCAGCAGCCAGCGACAGGGCTCCTACAATGAGCAGTACTTC. Translating gives CASSQRQGSYNEQYF.

Remarks on this clonotype: Mismatch with germline at one junction end may stem from a read error. V usage is TRBV7-2 and J usage is TRBJ1-2, with D perhaps TRBD1 (5 bases). The CDR3 is made up of 16 amino acids. Germline V gives CDR1 SGHTA, CDR2 FQGNSA. This CDR3 is CASSLAATVANYGHTF. CDR3 sequence (DNA): TGTGCCAGCAGCTTAGCGGCGACAGTGGCTAACTATGGCCACACCTTC.

This clonotype was seen a handful of times. The chain uses TRBV30 and TRBJ2-1; D gene unclear. CDR1 GTSNPN and CDR2 SVGIG come from the germline V gene (reference sequence). V was clipped by 4 bases and J by 6 bases, with 13 bases between them. The CDR3 loop spans 13 amino acids. CDR3 in DNA: TGTGCCTGGACCCGACCGACCTCCAATGAGCAGTTCTTC. Protein: CAWTRPTSNEQFF.